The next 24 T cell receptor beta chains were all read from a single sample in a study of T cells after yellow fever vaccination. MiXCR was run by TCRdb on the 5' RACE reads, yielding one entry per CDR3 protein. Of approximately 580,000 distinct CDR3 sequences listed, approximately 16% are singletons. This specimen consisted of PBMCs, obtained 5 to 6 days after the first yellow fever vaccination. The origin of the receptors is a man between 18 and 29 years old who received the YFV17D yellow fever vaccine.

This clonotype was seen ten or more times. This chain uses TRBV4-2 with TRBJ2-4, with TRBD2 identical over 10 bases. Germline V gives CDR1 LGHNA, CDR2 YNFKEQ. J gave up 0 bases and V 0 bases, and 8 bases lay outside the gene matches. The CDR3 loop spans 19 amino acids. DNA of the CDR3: TGTGCCAGCAGCCAAGATGGAATAGCGGGGGGCTTAGCCAAAAACATTCAGTACTTC. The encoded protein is CASSQDGIAGGLAKNIQYF.

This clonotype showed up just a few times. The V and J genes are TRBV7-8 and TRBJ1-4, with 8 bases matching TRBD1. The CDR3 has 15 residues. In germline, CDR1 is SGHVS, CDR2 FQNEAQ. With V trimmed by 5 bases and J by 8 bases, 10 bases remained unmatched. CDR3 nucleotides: TGTGCCAGCAGCCCCGGTCAGGGGGCAGACGAAAAACTGTTTTTT. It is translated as CASSPGQGADEKLFF.

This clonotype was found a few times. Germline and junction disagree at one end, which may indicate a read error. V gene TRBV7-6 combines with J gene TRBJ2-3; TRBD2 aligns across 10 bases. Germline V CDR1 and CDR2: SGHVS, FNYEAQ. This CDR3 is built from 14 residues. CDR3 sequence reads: CASSLAGVLDTQYF. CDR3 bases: TGTGCCAGCAGCCTAGCGGGGGTTTTGGATACGCAGTATTTT.

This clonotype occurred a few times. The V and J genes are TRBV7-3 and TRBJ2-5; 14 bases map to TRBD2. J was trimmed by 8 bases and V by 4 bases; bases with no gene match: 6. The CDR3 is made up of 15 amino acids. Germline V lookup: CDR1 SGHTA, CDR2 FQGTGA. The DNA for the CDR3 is TGTGCCAGCAGCTCCTCCGGGACTAGCGGGGGTACCCAGTACTTC. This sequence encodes CASSSSGTSGGTQYF.

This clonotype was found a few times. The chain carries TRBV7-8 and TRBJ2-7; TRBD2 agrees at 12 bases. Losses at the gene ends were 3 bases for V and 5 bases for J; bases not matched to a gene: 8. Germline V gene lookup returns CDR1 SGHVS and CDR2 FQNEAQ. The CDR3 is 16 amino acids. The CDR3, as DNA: TGTGCCAGCAGCTTGCGACTAGCGGGGGCCGGCCACGAGCAGTACTTC. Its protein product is CASSLRLAGAGHEQYF.

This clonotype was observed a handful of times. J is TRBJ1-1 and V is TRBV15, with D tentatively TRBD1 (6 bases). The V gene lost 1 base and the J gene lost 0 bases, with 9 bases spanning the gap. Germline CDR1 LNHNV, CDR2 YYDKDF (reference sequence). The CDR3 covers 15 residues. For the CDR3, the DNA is TGTGCCACCAGCAGAGGAACAGGGCTGAACACTGAAGCTTTCTTT. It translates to CATSRGTGLNTEAFF.

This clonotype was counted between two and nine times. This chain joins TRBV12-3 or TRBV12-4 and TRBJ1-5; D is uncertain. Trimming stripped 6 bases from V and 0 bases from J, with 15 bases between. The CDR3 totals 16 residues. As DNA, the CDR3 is TGTGCCAGCAGCCTTTTAGGGCTAAATAGCAATCAGCCCCAGCATTTT. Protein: CASSLLGLNSNQPQHF.

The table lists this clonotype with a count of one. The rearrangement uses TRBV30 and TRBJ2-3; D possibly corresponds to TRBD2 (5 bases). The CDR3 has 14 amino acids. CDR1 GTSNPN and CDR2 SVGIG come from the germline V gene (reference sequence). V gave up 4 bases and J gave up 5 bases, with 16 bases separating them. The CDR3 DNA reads TGTGCCTGGACTCCCCCGGGGTTGTTAGATACGCAGTATTTT. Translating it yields CAWTPPGLLDTQYF.

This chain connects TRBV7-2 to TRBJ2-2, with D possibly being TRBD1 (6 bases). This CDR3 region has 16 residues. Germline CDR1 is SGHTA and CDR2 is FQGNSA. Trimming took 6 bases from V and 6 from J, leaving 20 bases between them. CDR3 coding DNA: TGTGCCAGCAGACGACGGGACAACTATAACGCCGGGGAGCTGTTTTTT. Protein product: CASRRRDNYNAGELFF. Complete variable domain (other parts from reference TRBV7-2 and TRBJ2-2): GAGVSQSPSNKVTEKGKDVELRCDPISGHTALYWYRQSLGQGLEFLIYFQGNSAPDKSGLPSDRFSAERTGGSVSTLTIQRTQQEDSAVYLCASRRRDNYNAGELFFGEGSRLTVL.

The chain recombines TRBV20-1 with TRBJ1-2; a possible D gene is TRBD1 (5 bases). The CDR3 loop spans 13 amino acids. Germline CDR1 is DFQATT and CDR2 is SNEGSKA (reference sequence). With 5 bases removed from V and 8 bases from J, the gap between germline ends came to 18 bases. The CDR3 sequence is CSAHSPGRGGYTF. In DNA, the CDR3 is TGCAGTGCTCATTCCCCGGGGCGTGGGGGCTACACCTTC.

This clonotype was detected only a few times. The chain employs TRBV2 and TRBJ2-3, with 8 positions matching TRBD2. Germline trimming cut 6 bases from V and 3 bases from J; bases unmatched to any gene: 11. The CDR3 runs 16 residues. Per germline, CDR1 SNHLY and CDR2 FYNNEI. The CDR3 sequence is CASSELSGGTTDTQYF. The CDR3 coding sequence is TGTGCCAGCAGCGAACTGAGCGGGGGTACAACAGATACGCAGTATTTT.

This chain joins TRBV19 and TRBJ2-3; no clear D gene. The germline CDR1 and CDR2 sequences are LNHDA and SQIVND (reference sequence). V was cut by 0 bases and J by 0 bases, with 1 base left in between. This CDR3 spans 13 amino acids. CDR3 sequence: CASSIESTDTQYF. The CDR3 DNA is TGTGCCAGTAGTATAGAAAGCACAGATACGCAGTATTTT.

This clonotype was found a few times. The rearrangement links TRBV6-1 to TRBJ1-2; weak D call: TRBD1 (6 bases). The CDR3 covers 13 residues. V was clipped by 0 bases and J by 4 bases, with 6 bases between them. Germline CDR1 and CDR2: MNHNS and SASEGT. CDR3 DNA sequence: TGTGCCAGCAGTGAAGCAGGGGGCTATGGCTACACCTTC. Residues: CASSEAGGYGYTF.

The CDR3 coding sequence is TGCAGTGCTTTACAGGGTACGTGGAGTCAGCCCCAGCATTTT. Encoded protein: CSALQGTWSQPQHF. The chain couples TRBV20-1 to TRBJ1-5; tentatively, D is TRBD1 (6 bases). This CDR3 region has 14 residues. V was pared by 5 bases and J by 6 bases, with 17 bases between. CDR1 is DFQATT and CDR2 is SNEGSKA in the germline V gene (reference sequence).

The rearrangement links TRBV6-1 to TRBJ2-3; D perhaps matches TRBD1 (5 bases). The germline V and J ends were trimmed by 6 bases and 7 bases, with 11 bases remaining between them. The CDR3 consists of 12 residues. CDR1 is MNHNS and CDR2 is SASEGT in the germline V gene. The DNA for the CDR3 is TGTGCCAGCAGCATCCAGGGAAATACGCAGTATTTT. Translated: CASSIQGNTQYF.

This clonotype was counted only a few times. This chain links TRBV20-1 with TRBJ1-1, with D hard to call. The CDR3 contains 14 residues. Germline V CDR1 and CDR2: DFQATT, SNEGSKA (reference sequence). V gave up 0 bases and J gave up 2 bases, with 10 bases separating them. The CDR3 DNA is TGCAGTGCTAGAGATCGGCAGCTCAACACTGAAGCTTTCTTT. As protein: CSARDRQLNTEAFF.

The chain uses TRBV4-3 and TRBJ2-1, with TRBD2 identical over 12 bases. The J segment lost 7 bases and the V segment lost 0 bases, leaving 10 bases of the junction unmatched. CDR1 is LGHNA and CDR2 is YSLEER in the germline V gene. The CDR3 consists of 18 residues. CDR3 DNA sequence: TGCGCCAGCAGCCAAGATAGGTCTAGCGGGGGGGCCTGGAATGAGCAGTTCTTC. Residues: CASSQDRSSGGAWNEQFF.

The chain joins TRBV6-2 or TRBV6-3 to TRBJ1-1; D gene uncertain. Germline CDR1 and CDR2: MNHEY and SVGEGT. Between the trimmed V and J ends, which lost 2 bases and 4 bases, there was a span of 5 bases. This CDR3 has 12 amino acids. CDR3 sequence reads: CASSYAATEAFF. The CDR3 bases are TGTGCCAGCAGTTACGCCGCCACTGAAGCTTTCTTT.

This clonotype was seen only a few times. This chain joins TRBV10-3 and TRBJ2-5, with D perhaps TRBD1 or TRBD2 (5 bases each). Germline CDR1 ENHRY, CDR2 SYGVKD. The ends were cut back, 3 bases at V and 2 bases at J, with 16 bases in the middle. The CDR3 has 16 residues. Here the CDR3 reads CAISDPVAGTQETQYF. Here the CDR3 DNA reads TGTGCCATCAGTGACCCTGTGGCAGGGACGCAAGAGACCCAGTACTTC.

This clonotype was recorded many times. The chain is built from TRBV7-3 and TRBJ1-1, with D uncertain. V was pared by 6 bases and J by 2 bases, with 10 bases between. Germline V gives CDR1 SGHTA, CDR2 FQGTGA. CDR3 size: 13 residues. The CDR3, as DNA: TGTGCCAGCAGTTCCTCCCCTAACACTGAAGCTTTCTTT. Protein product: CASSSSPNTEAFF.

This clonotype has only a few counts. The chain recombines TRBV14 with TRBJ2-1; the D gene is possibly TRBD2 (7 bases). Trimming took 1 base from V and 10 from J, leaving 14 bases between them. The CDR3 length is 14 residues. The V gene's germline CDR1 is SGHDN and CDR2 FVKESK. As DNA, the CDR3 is TGTGCCAGCAGCCAAGGTCGGGGGGCCAAGGAGCAGTTCTTC. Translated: CASSQGRGAKEQFF.

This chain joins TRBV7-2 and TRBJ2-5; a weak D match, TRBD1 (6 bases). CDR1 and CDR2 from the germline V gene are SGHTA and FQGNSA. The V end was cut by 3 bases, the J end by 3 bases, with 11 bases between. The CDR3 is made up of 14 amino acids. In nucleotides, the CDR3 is TGTGCCAGCAGCTTTGACAGGCTCAAAGAGACCCAGTACTTC. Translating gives CASSFDRLKETQYF. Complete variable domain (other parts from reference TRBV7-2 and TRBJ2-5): GAGVSQSPSNKVTEKGKDVELRCDPISGHTALYWYRQSLGQGLEFLIYFQGNSAPDKSGLPSDRFSAERTGGSVSTLTIQRTQQEDSAVYLCASSFDRLKETQYFGPGTRLLVL.

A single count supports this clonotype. The CDR3 bases are TGCAGTGCTAGAAAAGGATGGGCTGATGGGGGAGAAAAACTGTTTTTT. Protein product: CSARKGWADGGEKLFF. The V and J genes are TRBV20-1 and TRBJ1-4, with D perhaps TRBD1 (5 bases). This CDR3 spans 16 amino acids. The V end lost 2 bases, the J end lost 8 bases, and 21 bases lay between the germline ends. Germline CDR1 and CDR2: DFQATT and SNEGSKA (reference sequence).

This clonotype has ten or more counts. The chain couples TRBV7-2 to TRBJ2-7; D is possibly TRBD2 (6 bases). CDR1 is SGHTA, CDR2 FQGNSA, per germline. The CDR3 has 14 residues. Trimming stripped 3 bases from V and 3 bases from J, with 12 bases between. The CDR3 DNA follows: TGTGCCAGCAGCTTTTTAGCGGTGGGCTACGAGCAGTACTTC. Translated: CASSFLAVGYEQYF.